Shown below are 25 T cell receptor beta chains from a single sample sequenced in a study of blood T cell repertoires in COVID-19. Here immunoSEQ multiplex PCR was the method, and the copy in TCRdb shows in-frame clones only, minus some. The sample contains some 67,000 clones, approximately 88% of which appear only once. Sequencing was done on a sample of peripheral blood. These receptor sequences come from a woman in her fifties or sixties with acute or convalescent COVID-19.

This chain links TRBV19 with TRBJ1-6, with 8 bases aligning to TRBD1. V lost 7 bases to trimming and J lost 6 bases; unmatched junction nucleotides: 2. CDR1 and CDR2 from the germline V gene are LNHDA and SQIVND (reference sequence). The CDR3 length is 13 residues. This CDR3 is CASKDRGNSPLHF. For the CDR3, the DNA is TGTGCCAGTAAAGACAGGGGTAATTCACCCCTCCACTTT.

V usage is TRBV5-6 and J usage is TRBJ1-6, with unresolved D. Trimming removed 4 bases from V and 3 bases from J, with 20 bases in between. The CDR3 is made up of 18 amino acids. Germline CDR1 reads SGHDT; CDR2 reads YYEEEE. CDR3: CASSVGSGKRDYNSPLHF. CDR3 coding DNA: TGTGCCAGCAGCGTAGGTTCGGGGAAGAGAGACTATAATTCACCCCTCCACTTT.

This rearrangement joins TRBV13 to TRBJ1-5; 7 positions match TRBD1. V lost 5 bases and J lost 0; bases outside the gene matches: 4. Germline lookup yields CDR1 PRHDT and CDR2 FYEKMQ (reference sequence). This CDR3 comprises 15 residues. The CDR3 protein is CASSQGGHSNQPQHF. CDR3 sequence (DNA): TGTGCCAGCAGCCAGGGGGGACATAGCAATCAGCCCCAGCATTTT.

The J gene is TRBJ1-1, the V gene TRBV27; 9 bases map to TRBD1. J gave up 4 bases and V 0 bases, and 9 bases lay outside the gene matches. The CDR3 spans 17 residues. Looked up from germline, CDR1 is MNHEY and CDR2 is SMNVEV (reference sequence). CDR3 in DNA: TGTGCCAGCAGTTTATCGATAACAGGGGGCAGGGGCACTGAAGCTTTCTTT. As protein: CASSLSITGGRGTEAFF.

This clone occurred a few times. The chain is built from TRBV7-9 and TRBJ1-6, with TRBD1 as a possible D gene (5 bases). Germline CDR1 reads SEHNR; CDR2 reads FQNEAQ (reference sequence). The germline V and J ends were trimmed by 9 bases and 0 bases, with 6 bases remaining between them. The CDR3 consists of 13 residues. CDR3 bases: TGTGCCAGTCAGGGCTCCTATAATTCACCCCTCCACTTT. Translated, it gives CASQGSYNSPLHF. The complete variable domain, with remaining parts taken from reference TRBV7-9 and TRBJ1-6, reads DTGVSQNPRHKITKRGQNVTFRCDPISEHNRLYWYRQTLGQGPEFLTYFQNEAQLEKSRLLSDRFSAERPKGSFSTLEIQRTEQGDSAMYLCASQGSYNSPLHFGNGTRLTVT.

The V and J genes are TRBV7-2 and TRBJ2-2, with a weak D call TRBD1 (5 bases). Germline CDR1 SGHTA, CDR2 FQGNSA. CDR3 length: 15 residues. Trimming removed 0 bases at V and 6 bases at J, with 11 bases between. The CDR3 sequence: CASSLAGPTAGELFF. Here the CDR3 DNA reads TGTGCCAGCAGCTTAGCGGGCCCGACAGCCGGGGAGCTGTTTTTT.

The chain uses TRBV30 and TRBJ2-3; 11 bases fit TRBD2. From germline, CDR1 is GTSNPN and CDR2 SVGIG (reference sequence). The V and J ends lost 4 bases and 2 bases, in that order; junction bases with no gene match: 5. The CDR3 runs 15 residues. Written as DNA, the CDR3 is TGTGCCTGGACCAGACTAGCGGGATCCACAGATACGCAGTATTTT. Amino acids: CAWTRLAGSTDTQYF.

The chain combines TRBV12-3 or TRBV12-4 with TRBJ1-1, with D possibly being TRBD1 (5 bases). The CDR3 consists of 13 residues. V was clipped by 6 bases and J by 1 base, with 9 bases between them. CDR3 loop: CASRPQANTEAFF. The CDR3 DNA follows: TGTGCCAGCAGACCACAGGCGAACACTGAAGCTTTCTTT.

This clone was seen a single time. The chain is built from TRBV28 and TRBJ1-2, with TRBD1 identical over 7 bases. The V gene end was trimmed by 2 bases and the J gene end by 0 bases; junction bases not matched to a gene: 0. This CDR3 is 14 amino acids long. CDR1 and CDR2 from the germline V gene are MDHEN and SYDVKM. DNA for the CDR3: TGTGCCAGCAGTTTAGGGACAGCTAACTATGGCTACACCTTC. Amino acid sequence: CASSLGTANYGYTF.

This sequence joins TRBV5-6 and TRBJ1-4; 8 bases agree with TRBD1. Germline-derived CDR1 and CDR2 are SGHDT and YYEEEE. The CDR3 is 15 residues long. The J segment lost 7 bases and the V segment lost 0 bases, leaving 5 bases of the junction unmatched. CDR3 sequence (DNA): TGTGCCAGCAGCTTGGACGCAGGGGGCTCTGAAAAACTGTTTTTT. Translating gives CASSLDAGGSEKLFF.

V and J are TRBV19 and TRBJ2-2; TRBD1 matches 7 bases. In germline, CDR1 is LNHDA, CDR2 SQIVND (reference sequence). V trimming: 5 bases; J trimming: 4 bases; junction bases outside the gene matches: 10. This CDR3 contains 16 residues. The chain's CDR3 is CASSLQYRGGTGELFF. The CDR3 nucleotides read TGTGCCAGTAGTCTACAATACAGGGGCGGCACCGGGGAGCTGTTTTTT.

The genes are TRBV7-2 and TRBJ1-2; D is unclear. Germline lookup yields CDR1 SGHTA and CDR2 FQGNSA. This CDR3 is 12 amino acids long. Trimming shortened V by 3 bases and J by 5 bases, and 7 bases separated the two germline ends. This CDR3 is CASSFGGYGYTF. In DNA form, the CDR3 reads TGTGCCAGCAGCTTTGGAGGGTATGGCTACACCTTC. The variable domain in full, with the rest retrieved from reference TRBV7-2 and TRBJ1-2, is GAGVSQSPSNKVTEKGKDVELRCDPISGHTALYWYRQSLGQGLEFLIYFQGNSAPDKSGLPSDRFSAERTGGSVSTLTIQRTQQEDSAVYLCASSFGGYGYTFGSGTRLTVV.

V and J are TRBV7-9 and TRBJ1-4; 10 nucleotides agree with TRBD1. V dropped 5 bases and J dropped 8; count of bases not matched to a gene: 8. Per germline, CDR1 SEHNR and CDR2 FQNEAQ (reference sequence). The CDR3 sequence is 15 residues long. The CDR3 reads CASSRSGTGAEKLFF. The CDR3 bases are TGTGCCAGCAGCCGCTCCGGGACAGGGGCGGAAAAACTGTTTTTT.

This chain joins TRBV5-6 and TRBJ1-2, with D possibly matching TRBD1 (6 bases). The germline gives CDR1 SGHDT, CDR2 YYEEEE. V dropped 3 bases and J dropped 4 bases, with 13 bases sitting between them. The CDR3 runs to 14 residues. In DNA, the CDR3 is TGTGCCAGCAGCTCGTCGTTACAGGGCTATGGCTACACCTTC. Translating gives CASSSSLQGYGYTF. Together with reference TRBV5-6 and TRBJ1-2, the CDR3 gives the full variable domain: DAGVTQSPTHLIKTRGQQVTLRCSPKSGHDTVSWYQQALGQGPQFIFQYYEEEERQRGNFPDRFSGHQFPNYSSELNVNALLLGDSALYLCASSSSLQGYGYTFGSGTRLTVV.

The V and J genes are TRBV7-2 and TRBJ2-1; 11 nucleotides agree with TRBD2. This CDR3 has 18 residues. Germline lookup yields CDR1 SGHTA and CDR2 FQGNSA. The V segment lost 5 bases and the J segment 9 bases; nucleotides outside the gene matches: 18. CDR3 coding DNA: TGTGCCAGCAGCATTGCCGGGACTAGCGGATATAGCCTCTCTGAGCAGTTCTTC. Its protein product is CASSIAGTSGYSLSEQFF.

This clone was observed once. The chain combines TRBV10-3 with TRBJ2-1; TRBD2 aligns across 15 bases. The CDR3 spans 13 residues. With V trimmed by 10 bases and J by 8 bases, 3 bases remained unmatched. Germline assignment: CDR1 ENHRY and CDR2 SYGVKD. The CDR3 coding sequence is TGTGCCACCGGACTAGCGGGAGGGGATGAGCAGTTCTTC. Residues: CATGLAGGDEQFF.

The gene calls are TRBV10-3 and TRBJ1-1; D is ambiguous. V lost 10 bases and J lost 6, with 12 bases in between. The CDR3 loop spans 11 amino acids. Germline V gives CDR1 ENHRY, CDR2 SYGVKD. The CDR3 sequence is CASGYGAEAFF. CDR3 DNA sequence: TGTGCCAGCGGATACGGGGCTGAAGCTTTCTTT.

The V and J genes are TRBV21-1 and TRBJ1-4; TRBD1 is taken as the D call from the table, unchecked against the DNA. TRBV21-1 is deemed a pseudogene. The CDR3 extends over 15 amino acids. The CDR3 coding sequence is TGTGCCAGCAGCATTAGGGGCAGGGGAGATGAAAAACTGTTTTTT. Translating gives CASSIRGRGDEKLFF.

The gene calls are TRBV28 and TRBJ1-2, with 10 bases identical to TRBD1. Unmatched junction bases numbered 19, after V lost 6 bases and J lost 6 bases. The CDR3 consists of 18 residues. Germline loops: CDR1 MDHEN, CDR2 SYDVKM. In DNA, the CDR3 is TGTGCCAGCAGGCCTGCCGGGACAGGGGACGACAGGTCCCATGGCTACACCTTC. Amino acid sequence: CASRPAGTGDDRSHGYTF.

The chain has TRBV28 and TRBJ1-4; D uncertain. Germline CDR1 and CDR2: MDHEN and SYDVKM. V shed 5 bases and J shed 0 bases, with 10 bases lying between them. The CDR3 is 15 residues long. The CDR3 protein is CASSPRGATNEKLFF. The CDR3 DNA reads TGTGCCAGCAGTCCCCGCGGTGCAACTAATGAAAAACTGTTTTTT. The full variable domain, in which reference TRBV28 and TRBJ1-4 provide the parts outside the CDR3, is DVKVTQSSRYLVKRTGEKVFLECVQDMDHENMFWYRQDPGLGLRLIYFSYDVKMKEKGDIPEGYSVSREKKERFSLILESASTNQTSMYLCASSPRGATNEKLFFGSGTQLSVL.

This chain joins TRBV30 and TRBJ1-3; maybe TRBD1 (5 bases). V was cut by 1 base and J by 0 bases, with 19 bases left in between. Germline CDR1 reads GTSNPN; CDR2 reads SVGIG (reference sequence). CDR3 size: 18 residues. The CDR3 loop is CAWSGYGQGFFSGNTIYF. The CDR3 DNA reads as TGTGCCTGGAGTGGTTATGGGCAGGGATTTTTCTCTGGAAACACCATATATTTT.

The genes are TRBV7-2 and TRBJ1-4; D gene uncertain. CDR3 length: 12 amino acids. Trimming took off 3 bases at V and 4 bases at J, with 3 bases between the two ends. CDR1 SGHTA and CDR2 FQGNSA come from the germline V gene. The CDR3 spells CASSFSNEKLFF. For the CDR3, the DNA is TGTGCCAGCAGCTTCAGTAATGAAAAACTGTTTTTT.

The rearrangement uses TRBV2 and TRBJ2-5; TRBD1 agrees at 7 bases. CDR3 length: 14 residues. The V gene's germline CDR1 is SNHLY and CDR2 FYNNEI. Trimming removed 7 bases from V and 1 base from J; junction bases left unmatched: 6. The CDR3 region is CASITTGTQETQYF. The DNA of the CDR3 is TGTGCCAGCATTACGACAGGGACCCAAGAGACCCAGTACTTC.

The CDR3 DNA is TGCGCCAGCAGCCAAGATCATACGGGAAACTATGGCTACACCTTC. It translates to CASSQDHTGNYGYTF. V usage is TRBV4-3 and J usage is TRBJ1-2; D remains ambiguous. The CDR3 runs 15 residues. Germline V gene lookup returns CDR1 LGHNA and CDR2 YSLEER. Trimming removed 0 bases from V and 2 bases from J, with 10 bases in between.

The chain uses TRBV5-6 and TRBJ2-3, with TRBD2 identical over 8 bases. The length of the CDR3 is 16 residues. From germline, CDR1 is SGHDT and CDR2 YYEEEE. V gave up 0 bases and J gave up 3 bases; unmatched junction bases: 6. For the CDR3, the DNA is TGTGCCAGCAGCTTGGGGCTAGCGGGTGGGACAGATACGCAGTATTTT. Protein sequence: CASSLGLAGGTDTQYF.